This TCR beta chain was identified during a study of T cell clusters in autoimmune cytopenias. CDR3 length: 13 residues. Germline-derived CDR1 and CDR2 are SGHDT and YYEEEE. TRB rearrangements were amplified by touch-down multiplex PCR with mixed TRB-A/B primers. Following a re-call of the multiplex PCR reads, TCRdb has one entry per CDR3 protein and lacks DNA. The sample holds roughly 5,400 distinct CDR3 sequences. TRB was amplified from about 270 ng of peripheral blood genomic DNA per sample. The sample was also reused in another study, on T cell repertoires in aging, cancer and after chemotherapy.

V gene TRBV5-6 combines with J gene TRBJ1-1. The TCR comes from a human donor in good health. Sequenced input: peripheral blood. This CDR3 is CASSLGSNTEAFF.